Following are 19 T cell receptor beta chains from one sample sequenced in a study of T cell responses to AZD1222 COVID-19 vaccine. This table comes from immunoSEQ multiplex PCR, and its TCRdb copy is limited to in-frame clones, with some not included. This sample has about 48,000 clones, with 65% to 90% found just once. The sample in question was peripheral blood, obtained 28 days after the second AZD1222 dose. The receptor set was obtained from an adult who received the AZD1222 COVID-19 vaccine.

The chain has TRBV21-1 and TRBJ2-7; the table's TRBD1 call for D was not verified on the DNA. TRBV21-1 is an annotated pseudogene. This CDR3 has 17 amino acids. CDR3 in DNA: TGTGCCAGCAGCACCAAGGGCCCGGACAGGGGGGACTACGGGCAGTACTTC. Residues: CASSTKGPDRGDYGQYF.

This chain connects TRBV6-4 to TRBJ1-5; D is uncertain. This CDR3 is 13 amino acids long. Germline V gene data show CDR1 as MRHNA and CDR2 as SNTAGT. The V gene lost 2 bases and the J gene lost 7 bases, with 9 bases spanning the gap. The CDR3 bases are TGTGCCAGCAGTGACGGGGATAGGCAGCCCCAGCATTTT. It yields the protein CASSDGDRQPQHF.

The chain links TRBV5-6 to TRBJ2-7, with D perhaps TRBD1 or TRBD2 (5 bases each). The V gene's germline CDR1 is SGHDT and CDR2 YYEEEE. The V end was cut by 0 bases, the J end by 2 bases, with 15 bases between. The length of the CDR3 is 16 residues. In nucleotides, the CDR3 is TGTGCCAGCAGCTTGGTCGGGGCCGGGCCCACCTACGAGCAGTACTTC. Protein sequence: CASSLVGAGPTYEQYF.

The chain carries TRBV6-6 and TRBJ1-4; no clear D gene. V was trimmed by 6 bases and J by 8 bases, leaving 16 bases between them. The CDR3 extends over 14 amino acids. Looked up from germline, CDR1 is MNHNY and CDR2 is SVGAGI (reference sequence). CDR3 amino acids: CASSRGGEREKLFF. Written as DNA, the CDR3 is TGTGCCAGCAGCCGAGGAGGAGAACGCGAAAAACTGTTTTTT.

Only one count was recorded for this clone. The CDR3, as DNA: TGTGCCAGCGGCACAGGGGAAAAACTGTTTTTT. Translated: CASGTGEKLFF. V usage is TRBV6-8 and J usage is TRBJ1-4; possible D gene TRBD1, 6 bases. The CDR3 spans 11 residues. Germline assignment: CDR1 MNHGY and CDR2 SAAAGT. Trimming removed 8 bases at V and 8 bases at J, with 9 bases between.

The V and J genes are TRBV28 and TRBJ2-7; D is ambiguous. The germline V and J ends were trimmed by 3 bases and 3 bases, with 9 bases remaining between them. Germline-derived CDR1 and CDR2 are MDHEN and SYDVKM. The CDR3 extends over 13 amino acids. The CDR3 coding sequence is TGTGCCAGCAGTTTGCCGGGTGGCTACGAGCAGTACTTC. Translated: CASSLPGGYEQYF.

This sequence joins TRBV5-1 and TRBJ2-1; no definite D call. CDR3 length equals 15 residues. Germline V gene data show CDR1 as SGHRS and CDR2 as YFSETQ. V shed 0 bases and J shed 3 bases, with 10 bases lying between them. As DNA, the CDR3 is TGCGCCAGCAGCTTGGGGGCAGGTGGCTACAATGAGCAGTTCTTC. This translates into CASSLGAGGYNEQFF.

J is TRBJ1-1 and V is TRBV5-1; the D gene is possibly TRBD1 (5 bases). The V gene lost 0 bases and the J gene lost 1 base, with 10 bases spanning the gap. Germline CDR1 is SGHRS and CDR2 is YFSETQ. There are 15 residues in the CDR3. The CDR3 sequence is CASSLAGHGNTEAFF. The CDR3 coding sequence is TGCGCCAGCAGCTTGGCCGGACATGGGAACACTGAAGCTTTCTTT.

This sequence joins TRBV6-1 and TRBJ2-4; D might be TRBD2 (6 bases). Trimming stripped 4 bases from V and 0 bases from J, with 13 bases between. CDR1 is MNHNS and CDR2 is SASEGT in the germline V gene. The CDR3 is 16 residues long. CDR3 sequence: CASSGGGSLAKNIQYF. The CDR3 DNA follows: TGTGCCAGCAGTGGGGGAGGATCCTTAGCCAAAAACATTCAGTACTTC.

The genes are TRBV2 and TRBJ2-1; D may correspond to TRBD1 or TRBD2 (5 bases each). Per germline, CDR1 SNHLY and CDR2 FYNNEI. Trimming took 1 base from V and 2 from J, leaving 6 bases between them. The CDR3 is 14 amino acids. CDR3 region: CASSEGDAYNEQFF. The CDR3 DNA follows: TGTGCCAGCAGTGAAGGGGACGCCTACAATGAGCAGTTCTTC.

This sequence joins TRBV2 and TRBJ1-6; D perhaps matches TRBD1 (5 bases). CDR1 is SNHLY, CDR2 FYNNEI, per germline. V lost 1 base and J lost 9, with 7 bases in between. The CDR3 sequence is 13 residues long. CDR3 region: CASSEGQGSPLHF. The CDR3 DNA reads as TGTGCCAGCAGTGAAGGCCAGGGTTCACCCCTCCACTTT. The full variable domain, rest sourced from reference TRBV2 and TRBJ1-6, is EPEVTQTPSHQVTQMGQEVILRCVPISNHLYFYWYRQILGQKVEFLVSFYNNEISEKSEIFDDQFSVERPDGSNFTLKIRSTKLEDSAMYFCASSEGQGSPLHFGNGTRLTVT.

The chain recombines TRBV7-2 with TRBJ2-1; TRBD1 matches 9 bases. J gave up 4 bases and V 1 base, and 5 bases lay outside the gene matches. The length of the CDR3 is 16 residues. CDR1 is SGHTA and CDR2 is FQGNSA in the germline V gene. The CDR3, as DNA: TGTGCCAGCAGCTTAGGGGCGGGACAGGGTTACAATGAGCAGTTCTTC. This codes for CASSLGAGQGYNEQFF.

This clone was detected only once. The V call is TRBV27, the J call TRBJ1-4; D is uncertain. This CDR3 is built from 14 residues. Trimming shortened V by 2 bases and J by 6 bases, and 10 bases separated the two germline ends. Germline values: CDR1 MNHEY, CDR2 SMNVEV (reference sequence). DNA of the CDR3: TGTGCCAGCAGTTTAGGCAGAGAGTATGAAAAACTGTTTTTT. Amino acids: CASSLGREYEKLFF.

The chain joins TRBV7-7 to TRBJ2-2, with TRBD2 identical over 11 bases. The V segment lost 5 bases and the J segment 7 bases; nucleotides outside the gene matches: 6. Germline values: CDR1 SSHAT, CDR2 FNYEAQ (reference sequence). CDR3 length: 15 amino acids. The CDR3 region is CASSPTSGSVGELFF. The CDR3 DNA follows: TGTGCCAGCAGCCCCACTAGCGGGAGCGTCGGGGAGCTGTTTTTT.

V gene TRBV7-2 combines with J gene TRBJ2-7; D is undetermined. The CDR3 contains 12 residues. The V gene's germline CDR1 is SGHTA and CDR2 FQGNSA. Between the trimmed V and J ends, which lost 1 base and 6 bases, there was a span of 7 bases. The CDR3 is CASSLGLSEQYF. The CDR3 coding sequence is TGTGCCAGCAGCTTAGGGCTAAGCGAGCAGTACTTC.

V is TRBV5-4 and J is TRBJ2-7; 11 bases fit TRBD1. V gave up 3 bases and J gave up 6 bases; unmatched junction bases: 5. The CDR3 is 14 amino acids. CDR1 is SGHNT, CDR2 YYREEE, per germline (reference sequence). The DNA of the CDR3 is TGTGCCAGCAGCTGGCGGACAGGGGGCAGCGAGCAGTACTTC. Its protein product is CASSWRTGGSEQYF. The variable domain in full, completed from reference TRBV5-4 and TRBJ2-7, reads ETGVTQSPTHLIKTRGQQVTLRCSSQSGHNTVSWYQQALGQGPQFIFQYYREEENGRGNFPPRFSGLQFPNYSSELNVNALELDDSALYLCASSWRTGGSEQYFGPGTRLTVT.

This clone was recorded once. The V gene is TRBV27, the J gene TRBJ2-3; D may be TRBD2 (6 bases). Deletions cut 6 bases from V and 3 bases from J, with 25 bases between. This CDR3 has 18 residues. CDR1 and CDR2 from the germline V gene are MNHEY and SMNVEV (reference sequence). CDR3 loop: CASSSRPPWGGFTDTQYF. CDR3 bases: TGTGCCAGCAGCTCAAGGCCCCCGTGGGGAGGATTTACAGATACGCAGTATTTT.

This clone is a singleton in its sample. This chain links TRBV10-3 with TRBJ2-1; 10 bases are a match to TRBD2. In germline, CDR1 is ENHRY, CDR2 SYGVKD. V dropped 7 bases and J dropped 4; count of bases not matched to a gene: 4. The CDR3 is made up of 14 amino acids. The CDR3 loop reads CAINQAGGYNEQFF. DNA of the CDR3: TGTGCCATCAACCAAGCGGGAGGGTACAATGAGCAGTTCTTC.

CDR3: CASSQDRQGFGYTF. In nucleotides, the CDR3 is TGCGCCAGCAGCCAAGATCGACAGGGGTTTGGCTACACCTTC. The chain recombines TRBV4-3 with TRBJ1-2; 8 nucleotides line up with TRBD1. The CDR3 extends over 14 amino acids. Looked up from germline, CDR1 is LGHNA and CDR2 is YSLEER. J gave up 7 bases and V 0 bases, and 4 bases lay outside the gene matches.